One and the same sample provided the 29 T cell receptor beta chains below, sequenced in a study of type 1 regulatory T cells. TCRdb processed the reads anew with MiXCR; each CDR3 protein has one entry. Found here are roughly 60,000 distinct CDR3 sequences, roughly 60% of them singletons; the top ten hold approximately 2%. These receptors have no known antigen. Material for sequencing was cultured non-Tr1 T cells, either the whole culture or a sorted T cell fraction (not recorded which). The origin of the receptors is a human donor in good health.

This sequence joins TRBV4-1 and TRBJ2-7; TRBD2 aligns across 7 bases. Germline V gives CDR1 MGHRA, CDR2 YSYEKL. The CDR3 sequence is 18 residues long. The V gene end was trimmed by 2 bases and the J gene end by 3 bases; junction bases not matched to a gene: 16. CDR3 sequence (DNA): TGCGCCAGCAGCCAAAATATACCGTTCGCTAGCGGACGCTACGAGCAGTACTTC. Translating gives CASSQNIPFASGRYEQYF.

There are a few counts of this clonotype. The gene calls are TRBV30 and TRBJ2-1, with D possibly being TRBD2 (6 bases). Trimming left V 4 bases short and J 7 bases short, with 20 bases between. Germline-derived CDR1 and CDR2 are GTSNPN and SVGIG (reference sequence). The CDR3 is 15 amino acids. The CDR3 is CAWMPLAGRRNEQFF. CDR3 sequence (DNA): TGTGCCTGGATGCCCCTCGCGGGAAGGCGGAATGAGCAGTTCTTC. Variable domain in full (rest from reference TRBV30 and TRBJ2-1): SQTIHQWPATLVQPVGSPLSLECTVEGTSNPNLYWYRQAAGRGLQLLFYSVGIGQISSEVPQNLSASRPQDRQFILSSKKLLLSDSGFYLCAWMPLAGRRNEQFFGPGTRLTVL.

This clonotype has more than one count but fewer than ten. CDR3 region: CASSLSISDTQYF. CDR3 DNA: TGTGCCAGCAGTTTATCGATCTCCGATACGCAGTATTTT. The chain carries TRBV27 and TRBJ2-3; D is ambiguous. Germline CDR1 is MNHEY and CDR2 is SMNVEV (reference sequence). This CDR3 region has 13 residues. V lost 0 bases to trimming and J lost 6 bases, with 7 bases between them.

The chain employs TRBV20-1 and TRBJ2-1; TRBD2 aligns across 12 bases. The V gene's germline CDR1 is DFQATT and CDR2 SNEGSKA (reference sequence). Losses at the gene ends were 6 bases for V and 13 bases for J; bases not matched to a gene: 10. The CDR3 has 13 residues. The CDR3 nucleotides are TGCAGTGCCCAAAGGACTAGCGGGAATTCTCAGTTCTTC. Its translation is CSAQRTSGNSQFF.

This chain connects TRBV6-6 to TRBJ2-7; TRBD1 might be the D (6 bases). V dropped 6 bases and J dropped 1 base, with 16 bases sitting between them. There are 15 residues in the CDR3. CDR1 and CDR2 from the germline V gene are MNHNY and SVGAGI (reference sequence). CDR3 in DNA: TGTGCCAGCAGCCGGCCCGTCGGACAGTCCTACGAGCAGTACTTC. This gives the protein CASSRPVGQSYEQYF.

The V call is TRBV20-1, the J call TRBJ2-3; D is unresolved. CDR1 is DFQATT and CDR2 is SNEGSKA in the germline V gene (reference sequence). There are 13 residues in the CDR3. Trimming cost V 6 bases and J 4 bases, with 14 bases left between them. CDR3 bases: TGCAGTGCGCGACTGTATGGACCAGATACGCAGTATTTT. Its protein product is CSARLYGPDTQYF.

This clonotype was recorded a few times. The chain couples TRBV7-2 to TRBJ1-1; 8 bases map to TRBD1. CDR3 length: 12 residues. Looked up from germline, CDR1 is SGHTA and CDR2 is FQGNSA. V was pared by 5 bases and J by 8 bases, with 4 bases of the junction left unmatched. The DNA for the CDR3 is TGTGCCAGCAGCAGGACAGGGATCGAAGCTTTCTTT. Protein: CASSRTGIEAFF.

This sequence joins TRBV20-1 and TRBJ2-2, with D perhaps matching TRBD2 (6 bases). This CDR3 comprises 15 residues. In germline, CDR1 is DFQATT, CDR2 SNEGSKA (reference sequence). Trimming took off 1 base at V and 7 bases at J, with 16 bases between the two ends. Here the CDR3 reads CSARVGGGGVGELFF. As DNA, the CDR3 is TGCAGTGCTAGAGTGGGGGGAGGCGGGGTCGGGGAGCTGTTTTTT.

This clonotype was seen only a few times. The chain carries TRBV7-9 and TRBJ2-5; possible D gene TRBD1, 6 bases. Per germline, CDR1 SEHNR and CDR2 FQNEAQ (reference sequence). Trimming removed 6 bases from V and 5 bases from J, with 16 bases in between. The CDR3 sequence is 14 residues long. The CDR3 protein is CASSTGISGETQYF. The CDR3 bases are TGTGCCAGCAGTACAGGGATATCCGGGGAGACCCAGTACTTC.

The rearrangement uses TRBV28 and TRBJ1-2; D remains unclear. Trimming cost V 6 bases and J 6 bases, with 11 bases left between them. This CDR3 has 12 amino acids. Germline CDR1 MDHEN, CDR2 SYDVKM. The CDR3 protein is CASRTVGHGYTF. The CDR3 DNA is TGTGCCAGCAGAACCGTGGGTCATGGCTACACCTTC.

The CDR3 spells CASSFFEETQYF. For the CDR3, the DNA is TGTGCCAGCAGCTTTTTCGAAGAGACCCAGTACTTC. The J gene is TRBJ2-5, the V gene TRBV11-2; no firm D call. This CDR3 has 12 residues. Trimming took off 3 bases at V and 3 bases at J, with 5 bases between the two ends. The V gene's germline CDR1 is SGHAT and CDR2 FQNNGV.

This chain links TRBV2 with TRBJ2-1; 9 positions match TRBD1. Unmatched junction bases numbered 4, after V lost 5 bases and J lost 8 bases. CDR3 size: 13 residues. Looked up from germline, CDR1 is SNHLY and CDR2 is FYNNEI. CDR3 sequence: CASSRRTGDEQFF. CDR3 DNA sequence: TGTGCCAGCAGTAGAAGGACAGGGGATGAGCAGTTCTTC. Full variable domain (remainder filled in from reference TRBV2 and TRBJ2-1): EPEVTQTPSHQVTQMGQEVILRCVPISNHLYFYWYRQILGQKVEFLVSFYNNEISEKSEIFDDQFSVERPDGSNFTLKIRSTKLEDSAMYFCASSRRTGDEQFFGPGTRLTVL.

The chain combines TRBV20-1 with TRBJ1-3, with a tentative D call TRBD1 (5 bases). There are 14 residues in the CDR3. Germline V CDR1 and CDR2: DFQATT, SNEGSKA (reference sequence). Trimming removed 0 bases at V and 2 bases at J, with 8 bases between. The CDR3 here is CSAREDNTGNTIYF. CDR3 coding DNA: TGCAGTGCTAGAGAGGACAATACTGGAAACACCATATATTTT.

The chain links TRBV7-2 to TRBJ1-2, with D possibly being TRBD1 (6 bases). The CDR3 sequence is 14 residues long. V was clipped by 5 bases and J by 7 bases, with 17 bases between them. The germline gives CDR1 SGHTA, CDR2 FQGNSA. The CDR3 nucleotides read TGTGCCAGCAGCATGACGGACAGAAGGGCTGGCTACACCTTC. Encoded protein: CASSMTDRRAGYTF.

This clonotype was detected a few times. CDR3 nucleotides: TGTGCCAGCAGCTTAGCCCGGTTTGTTCGGGGACCCCGCACAGATACGCAGTATTTT. It codes for CASSLARFVRGPRTDTQYF. The chain has TRBV7-8 and TRBJ2-3; D may match TRBD1 or TRBD2 (5 bases each). V lost 0 bases and J lost 1, with 20 bases in between. CDR3 length: 19 amino acids. Germline V gene sequence: CDR1 SGHVS, CDR2 FQNEAQ.

The DNA for the CDR3 is TGTGCCAGCAGCCAAGACTCCGTCACCGGGGAGCTGTTTTTT. As protein: CASSQDSVTGELFF. The chain recombines TRBV3-1 with TRBJ2-2; D not certain. Germline V gives CDR1 LGHDT, CDR2 YNNKEL (reference sequence). CDR3 length equals 14 residues. V gave up 0 bases and J gave up 4 bases, with 6 bases separating them.

The V gene is TRBV7-9, the J gene TRBJ2-2; TRBD1 or TRBD2 may be the D gene (6 bases each). Germline assignment: CDR1 SEHNR and CDR2 FQNEAQ (reference sequence). There are 15 residues in the CDR3. V lost 1 base to trimming and J lost 4 bases, with 10 bases between them. The CDR3 loop is CASSLGGAGTGELFF. In nucleotides, the CDR3 is TGTGCCAGCAGCTTAGGGGGGGCCGGCACCGGGGAGCTGTTTTTT.

The genes are TRBV5-1 and TRBJ2-5; D remains unclear. In germline, CDR1 is SGHRS, CDR2 YFSETQ. V lost 4 bases and J 1 base, leaving 2 bases between the germline ends. The CDR3 totals 11 residues. In DNA, the CDR3 is TGCGCCAGCAGCATCCAAGAGACCCAGTACTTC. This gives the protein CASSIQETQYF. The complete variable domain, with remaining parts taken from reference TRBV5-1 and TRBJ2-5, reads KAGVTQTPRYLIKTRGQQVTLSCSPISGHRSVSWYQQTPGQGLQFLFEYFSETQRNKGNFPGRFSGRQFSNSRSEMNVSTLELGDSALYLCASSIQETQYFGPGTRLLVL.

This clonotype was detected a few times. The rearrangement uses TRBV2 and TRBJ1-1; no firm D call. V was shortened by 1 base and J by 7 bases, with 13 bases between the two germline ends. From germline, CDR1 is SNHLY and CDR2 FYNNEI. There are 14 residues in the CDR3. This chain's CDR3 is CASSEETVWGEAFF. The CDR3 DNA follows: TGTGCCAGCAGTGAAGAGACGGTATGGGGTGAAGCTTTCTTT.

The chain is built from TRBV12-3 or TRBV12-4 and TRBJ1-6; D gene ambiguous. The CDR3 consists of 13 residues. V was clipped by 6 bases and J by 3 bases, with 6 bases between them. The CDR3 DNA is TGTGCCAGCAGCCAACTCTATAATTCACCCCTCCACTTT. Translated: CASSQLYNSPLHF.

The chain couples TRBV29-1 to TRBJ1-1; perhaps TRBD1 as D (5 bases). CDR1 and CDR2 from the germline V gene are SQVTM and ANQGSEA. The CDR3 has 15 amino acids. V lost 7 bases and J 0 bases, leaving 18 bases between the germline ends. The CDR3 coding sequence is TGCAGCGCCCTGGGGTCAGGGCCTCTGAACACTGAAGCTTTCTTT. Its protein is CSALGSGPLNTEAFF.

This chain joins TRBV7-8 and TRBJ2-5, with a weak D call TRBD2 (6 bases). Germline V gives CDR1 SGHVS, CDR2 FQNEAQ. There are 16 residues in the CDR3. V dropped 2 bases and J dropped 4 bases, with 17 bases sitting between them. The CDR3 nucleotides are TGTGCCAGCAGCTTAAGGTCCCGAGGGAGGAGAGAGACCCAGTACTTC. It encodes CASSLRSRGRRETQYF.

In its sample, this clonotype was seen a few times. V is TRBV3-1 and J is TRBJ1-5; D call uncertain. This CDR3 region has 13 residues. Trimming took off 1 base at V and 5 bases at J, with 6 bases between the two ends. CDR1 is LGHDT, CDR2 YNNKEL, per germline (reference sequence). This CDR3 is CASSQASDQPQHF. CDR3 DNA: TGTGCCAGCAGCCAAGCGAGCGATCAGCCCCAGCATTTT. Combining the CDR3 with reference TRBV3-1 and TRBJ1-5 gives the whole variable domain DTAVSQTPKYLVTQMGNDKSIKCEQNLGHDTMYWYKQDSKKFLKIMFSYNNKELIINETVPNRFSPKSPDKAHLNLHINSLELGDSAVYFCASSQASDQPQHFGDGTRLSIL.

In this sample, this clonotype turned up a few times. The chain employs TRBV6-5 and TRBJ2-5; TRBD2 aligns across 10 bases. The DNA end favors TRBJ2-7, so the J call may be wrong. The germline CDR1 and CDR2 sequences are MNHEY and SVGAGI. The CDR3 totals 16 residues. The CDR3 DNA reads as TGTGCCAGCAGAAAGAAGTGGACTAGCGGAACCTACGAGCAGTACTTC. Protein sequence: CASRKKWTSGTYEQYF.

The V call is TRBV7-8, the J call TRBJ1-5; a possible D gene is TRBD1 (6 bases). V lost 5 bases to trimming and J lost 1 base, with 15 bases between them. Germline CDR1 is SGHVS and CDR2 is FQNEAQ. The CDR3 totals 16 residues. CDR3 in amino acids: CASSLTRTESNQPQHF. CDR3 in DNA: TGTGCCAGCAGCCTAACCAGGACAGAGAGCAATCAGCCCCAGCATTTT.

This clonotype was observed a handful of times. The chain couples TRBV7-6 to TRBJ2-1, with TRBD2 identical over 9 bases. This CDR3 is 15 amino acids long. Looked up from germline, CDR1 is SGHVS and CDR2 is FNYEAQ. J was trimmed by 4 bases and V by 2 bases; bases with no gene match: 3. The CDR3 sequence is CASSLTSGLYNEQFF. The CDR3 coding sequence is TGTGCCAGCAGCTTAACTAGCGGGCTTTACAATGAGCAGTTCTTC.

The V and J genes are TRBV24-1 and TRBJ1-5, with 9 positions matching TRBD1. V lost 5 bases to trimming and J lost 7 bases; unmatched junction nucleotides: 11. This CDR3 contains 16 residues. Germline loops: CDR1 KGHDR, CDR2 SFDVKD. CDR3 bases: TGTGCCACCAGTGGGGGGGGACAGGGTTTTTTCCAGCCCCAGCATTTT. Translating it yields CATSGGGQGFFQPQHF.

The sample holds a few counts of this clonotype. CDR3 DNA sequence: TGCGCCAGCAGCTTTGGTTTAGGGCTGAACACCGGGGAGCTGTTTTTT. Its protein product is CASSFGLGLNTGELFF. V and J are TRBV5-1 and TRBJ2-2; D not resolved. Trimming stripped 2 bases from V and 1 base from J, with 12 bases between. There are 16 residues in the CDR3. Germline CDR1 reads SGHRS; CDR2 reads YFSETQ.

The chain employs TRBV27 and TRBJ1-6, with D perhaps TRBD1 (5 bases). With 5 bases removed from V and 7 bases from J, the gap between germline ends came to 18 bases. CDR1 and CDR2 from the germline V gene are MNHEY and SMNVEV (reference sequence). The CDR3 has 16 residues. DNA of the CDR3: TGTGCCAGCAGTACAATTCAGGGAGGCGGGAATTCACCCCTCCACTTT. Translation: CASSTIQGGGNSPLHF.